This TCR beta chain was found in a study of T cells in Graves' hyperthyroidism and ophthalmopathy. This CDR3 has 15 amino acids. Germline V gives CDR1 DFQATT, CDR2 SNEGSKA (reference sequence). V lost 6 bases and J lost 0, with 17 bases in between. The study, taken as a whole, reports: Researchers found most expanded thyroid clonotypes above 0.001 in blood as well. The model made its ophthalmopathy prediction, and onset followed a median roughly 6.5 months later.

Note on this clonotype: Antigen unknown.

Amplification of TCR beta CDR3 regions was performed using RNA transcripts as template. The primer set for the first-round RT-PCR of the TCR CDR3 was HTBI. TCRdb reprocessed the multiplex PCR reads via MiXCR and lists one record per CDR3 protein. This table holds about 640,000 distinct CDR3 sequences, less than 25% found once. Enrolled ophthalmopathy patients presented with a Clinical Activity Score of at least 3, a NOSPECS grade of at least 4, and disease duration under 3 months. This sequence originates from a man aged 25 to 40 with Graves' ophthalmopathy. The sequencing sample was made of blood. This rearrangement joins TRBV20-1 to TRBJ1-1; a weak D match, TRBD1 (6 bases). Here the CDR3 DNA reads TGCAGTGCAGTCCGGGACACCACCTTGAACACTGAAGCTTTCTTT. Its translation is CSAVRDTTLNTEAFF.